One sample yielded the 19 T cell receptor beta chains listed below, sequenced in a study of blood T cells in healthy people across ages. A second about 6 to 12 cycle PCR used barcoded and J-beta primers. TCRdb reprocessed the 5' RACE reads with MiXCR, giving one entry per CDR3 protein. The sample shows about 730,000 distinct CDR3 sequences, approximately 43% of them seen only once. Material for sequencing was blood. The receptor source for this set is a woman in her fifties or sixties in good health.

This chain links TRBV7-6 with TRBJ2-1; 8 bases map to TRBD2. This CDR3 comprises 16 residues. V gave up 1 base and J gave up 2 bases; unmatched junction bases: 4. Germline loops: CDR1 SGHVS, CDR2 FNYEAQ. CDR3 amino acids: CASSLVAGGAYNEQFF. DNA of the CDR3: TGTGCCAGCAGCTTAGTCGCGGGGGGTGCCTACAATGAGCAGTTCTTC.

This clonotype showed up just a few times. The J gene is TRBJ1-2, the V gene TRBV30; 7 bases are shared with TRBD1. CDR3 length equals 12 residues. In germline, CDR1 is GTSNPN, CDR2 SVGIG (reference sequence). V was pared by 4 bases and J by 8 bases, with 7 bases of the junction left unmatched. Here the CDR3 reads CAWIGGGGGYTF. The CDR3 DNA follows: TGTGCCTGGATTGGAGGGGGCGGAGGCTACACCTTC.

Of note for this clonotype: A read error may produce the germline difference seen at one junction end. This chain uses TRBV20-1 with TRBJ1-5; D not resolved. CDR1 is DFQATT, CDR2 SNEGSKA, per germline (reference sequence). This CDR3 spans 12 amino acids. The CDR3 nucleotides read TGCTGTGCTAGAGTATCGGGTCAGCCCCAGCATTTT. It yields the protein CCARVSGQPQHF.

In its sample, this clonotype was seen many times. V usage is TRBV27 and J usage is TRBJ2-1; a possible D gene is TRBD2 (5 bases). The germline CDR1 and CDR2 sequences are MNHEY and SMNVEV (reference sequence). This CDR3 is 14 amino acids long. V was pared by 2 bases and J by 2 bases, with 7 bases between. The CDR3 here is CASSLKLAYNEQFF. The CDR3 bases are TGTGCCAGCAGTTTAAAACTAGCCTACAATGAGCAGTTCTTC.

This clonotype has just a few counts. The DNA for the CDR3 is TGCAGTGCAGAGGGGTTCCACGAGCAGTACTTC. It codes for CSAEGFHEQYF. V gene TRBV20-1 combines with J gene TRBJ2-7; the D gene could be TRBD1 or TRBD2 (5 bases each). V gave up 6 bases and J gave up 5 bases, with 11 bases separating them. The CDR3 extends over 11 amino acids. From germline, CDR1 is DFQATT and CDR2 SNEGSKA (reference sequence).

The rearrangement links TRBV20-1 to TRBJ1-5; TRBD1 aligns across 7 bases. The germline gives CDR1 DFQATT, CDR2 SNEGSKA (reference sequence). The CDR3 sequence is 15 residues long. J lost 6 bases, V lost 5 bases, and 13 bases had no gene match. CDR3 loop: CSASSSQGGGQPQHF. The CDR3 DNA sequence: TGCAGTGCTTCATCCTCCCAGGGGGGTGGTCAGCCCCAGCATTTT.

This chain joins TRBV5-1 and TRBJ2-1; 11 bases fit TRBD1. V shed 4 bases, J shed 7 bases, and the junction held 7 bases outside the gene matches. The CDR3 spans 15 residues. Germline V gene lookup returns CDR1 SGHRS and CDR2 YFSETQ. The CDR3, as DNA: TGCGCCAGCAGCCCGGACAGGGGGCGGGCGAATGAGCAGTTCTTC. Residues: CASSPDRGRANEQFF.

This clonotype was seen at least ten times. The CDR3: CASSLAPQGGSHEQYF. The CDR3 DNA reads as TGCGCCAGCAGCTTGGCCCCACAGGGGGGGTCCCACGAGCAGTACTTC. The chain employs TRBV5-1 and TRBJ2-7; D might be TRBD1 (8 bases). This CDR3 has 16 residues. Looked up from germline, CDR1 is SGHRS and CDR2 is YFSETQ. V was trimmed by 0 bases and J by 5 bases, leaving 18 bases between them. The entire variable domain, with the rest obtained from reference TRBV5-1 and TRBJ2-7, is as follows: KAGVTQTPRYLIKTRGQQVTLSCSPISGHRSVSWYQQTPGQGLQFLFEYFSETQRNKGNFPGRFSGRQFSNSRSEMNVSTLELGDSALYLCASSLAPQGGSHEQYFGPGTRLTVT.

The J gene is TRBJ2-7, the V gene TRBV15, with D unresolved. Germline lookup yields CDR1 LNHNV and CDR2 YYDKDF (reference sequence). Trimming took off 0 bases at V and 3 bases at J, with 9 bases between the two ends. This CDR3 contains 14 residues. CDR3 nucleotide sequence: TGTGCCACCAGCAGAGATCTAAATGGCTACGAGCAGTACTTC. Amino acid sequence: CATSRDLNGYEQYF. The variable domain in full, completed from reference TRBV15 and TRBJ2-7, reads DAMVIQNPRYQVTQFGKPVTLSCSQTLNHNVMYWYQQKSSQAPKLLFHYYDKDFNNEADTPDNFQSRRPNTSFCFLDIRSPGLGDTAMYLCATSRDLNGYEQYFGPGTRLTVT.

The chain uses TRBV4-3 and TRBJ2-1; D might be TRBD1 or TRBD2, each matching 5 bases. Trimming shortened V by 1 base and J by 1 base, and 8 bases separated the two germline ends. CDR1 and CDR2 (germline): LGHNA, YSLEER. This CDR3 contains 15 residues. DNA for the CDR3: TGCGCCAGCAGCCAAGTGAGGGGTTCCTACAATGAGCAGTTCTTC. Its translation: CASSQVRGSYNEQFF.

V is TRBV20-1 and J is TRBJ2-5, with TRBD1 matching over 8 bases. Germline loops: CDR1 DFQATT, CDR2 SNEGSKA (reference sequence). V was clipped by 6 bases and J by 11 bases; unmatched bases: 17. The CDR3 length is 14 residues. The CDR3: CSASRDRTYNEQYF. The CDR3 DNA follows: TGCAGTGCCAGCCGGGACAGGACATACAATGAGCAGTACTTC.

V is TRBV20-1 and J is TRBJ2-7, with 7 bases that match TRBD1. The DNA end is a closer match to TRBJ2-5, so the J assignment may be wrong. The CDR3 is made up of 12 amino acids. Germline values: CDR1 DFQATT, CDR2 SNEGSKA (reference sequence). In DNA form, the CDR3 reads TGCAGTGCCATCGACAGGGTGGAGACCCAGTACTTC. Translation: CSAIDRVETQYF.

Written as DNA, the CDR3 is TGTGCCAGCAGCTATCGGACTAGCGGGGGGGCGGAGCAGTTCTTC. This gives the protein CASSYRTSGGAEQFF. The chain recombines TRBV7-3 with TRBJ2-1; the match to TRBD2 covers 15 bases. CDR1 and CDR2 from the germline V gene are SGHTA and FQGTGA. The CDR3 consists of 15 residues. After removal of 4 bases from V and 10 bases from J, the junction contained 5 bases not matched to a gene.

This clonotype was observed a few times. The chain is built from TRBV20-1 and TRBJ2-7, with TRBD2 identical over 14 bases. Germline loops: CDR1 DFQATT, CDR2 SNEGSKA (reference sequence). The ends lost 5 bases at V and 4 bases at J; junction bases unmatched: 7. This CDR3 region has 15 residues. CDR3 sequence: CSAPLTSGRGYEQYF. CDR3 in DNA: TGCAGTGCTCCCTTGACTAGCGGGAGGGGGTACGAGCAGTACTTC.

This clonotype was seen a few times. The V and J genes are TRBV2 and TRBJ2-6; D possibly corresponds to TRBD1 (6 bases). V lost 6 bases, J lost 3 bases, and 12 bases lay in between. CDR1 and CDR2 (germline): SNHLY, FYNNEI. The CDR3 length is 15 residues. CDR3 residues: CASREQGGGANVLTF. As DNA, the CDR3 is TGTGCCAGCAGGGAACAGGGTGGTGGGGCCAACGTCCTGACTTTC.

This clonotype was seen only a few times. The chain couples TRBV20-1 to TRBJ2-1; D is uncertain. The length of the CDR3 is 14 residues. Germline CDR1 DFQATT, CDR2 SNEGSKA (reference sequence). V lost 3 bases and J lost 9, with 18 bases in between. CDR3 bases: TGCAGTGCTAGGAGGCGCCAAAGCCCACCTGAGCAGTTCTTC. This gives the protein CSARRRQSPPEQFF.

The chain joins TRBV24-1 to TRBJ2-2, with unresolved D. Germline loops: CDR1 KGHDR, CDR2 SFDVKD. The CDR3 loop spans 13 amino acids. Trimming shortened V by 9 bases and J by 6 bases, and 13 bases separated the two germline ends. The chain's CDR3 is CATGELSAGELFF. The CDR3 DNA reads TGTGCCACCGGGGAATTATCGGCCGGGGAGCTGTTTTTT.

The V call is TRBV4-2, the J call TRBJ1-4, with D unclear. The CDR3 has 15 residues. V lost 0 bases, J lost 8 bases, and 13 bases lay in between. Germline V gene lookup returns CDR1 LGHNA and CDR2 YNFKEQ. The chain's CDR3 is CASSQDNGEKEKLFF. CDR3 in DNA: TGTGCCAGCAGCCAAGATAATGGGGAGAAGGAAAAACTGTTTTTT.

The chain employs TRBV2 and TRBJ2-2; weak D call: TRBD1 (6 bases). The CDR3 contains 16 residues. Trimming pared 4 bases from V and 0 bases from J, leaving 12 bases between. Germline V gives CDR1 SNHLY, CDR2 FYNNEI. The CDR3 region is CASSGSGTPNTGELFF. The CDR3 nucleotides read TGTGCCAGCAGTGGTTCCGGGACACCGAACACCGGGGAGCTGTTTTTT.